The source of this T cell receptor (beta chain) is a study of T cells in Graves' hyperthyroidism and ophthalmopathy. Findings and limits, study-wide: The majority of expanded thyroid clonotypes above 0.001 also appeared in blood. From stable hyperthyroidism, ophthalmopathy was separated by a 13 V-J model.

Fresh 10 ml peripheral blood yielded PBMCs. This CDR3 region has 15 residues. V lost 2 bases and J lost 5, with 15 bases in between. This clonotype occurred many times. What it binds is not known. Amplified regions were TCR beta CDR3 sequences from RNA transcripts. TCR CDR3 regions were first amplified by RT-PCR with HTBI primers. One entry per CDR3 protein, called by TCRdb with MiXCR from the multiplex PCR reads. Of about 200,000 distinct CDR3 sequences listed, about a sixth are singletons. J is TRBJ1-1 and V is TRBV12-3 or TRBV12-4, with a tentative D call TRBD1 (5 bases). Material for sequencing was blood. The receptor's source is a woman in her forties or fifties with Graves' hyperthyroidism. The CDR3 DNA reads TGTGCCAGCAGTTTATCGGCAGGGACGCGGACTGAAGCTTTCTTT. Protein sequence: CASSLSAGTRTEAFF.